Listed here is a single T cell receptor beta chain. How the authors handled the data: Estimation of nucleated cell counts was performed using reference gene primer amplification. Assay: immunoSEQ multiplex PCR; the TCRdb copy retains only in-frame clones and omits some. V, J and clone size are taken as reported in that table, and D and trimming were inferred from the DNA itself. The table has about 100,000 clones, roughly nine tenths seen once. These data belong to a study of blood T cell repertoires in COVID-19. Overall study context: Sites in the United States, Italy and Spain provided acute and convalescent COVID-19 samples. In each case, the material was cDNA or gDNA derived from T cells, B-cell-depleted T cells, or PBMCs.

The CDR3 contains 14 residues. V shed 6 bases and J 9 bases; nucleotides not matched to a gene: 12. The germline gives CDR1 MNHEY, CDR2 SVGAGI. The specimen was peripheral blood. The sequence was obtained from a man aged 45-65 years with active COVID-19. The V and J genes are TRBV6-5 and TRBJ2-5; 8 positions agree with TRBD2. CDR3 in amino acids: CASSLAQAGGAQYF. CDR3 bases: TGTGCCAGCAGCCTCGCGCAAGCCGGGGGGGCCCAGTACTTC.